The entry that follows covers one T cell receptor (beta chain) sequence. Antigen: not known. V lost 4 bases and J lost 7; bases outside the gene matches: 13. In germline, CDR1 is MGHRA, CDR2 YSYEKL. The CDR3 has 18 residues. Healthy HIV-negative adults without recent acute infections or vaccinations served as donors. The data were produced by immunoSEQ multiplex PCR, yet TCRdb's version contains in-frame clones alone and is incomplete. There are more than 1,200,000 clones in the sample; 98% occur only once, and under 0.45% lies in the top ten. This entry comes from a study of shared clonotypes between healthy human individuals. General study findings and limits: Sharing across a few donors was seen in about 5% of naive CD4 clonotypes. An effect of sequencing depth on clonotype sharing among donors was expected.

The clonotype originates from a man under 40 in good health. Material: naive CD4+ T cells sorted from blood. As for subset: CD45RA+ positively selected. The chain couples TRBV4-1 to TRBJ2-1; 13 nucleotides match TRBD2. CDR3 bases: TGCGCCAGCAGCCGATGGACTAGCGGGAGTTCGATTGGTAATGAGCAGTTCTTC. This sequence encodes CASSRWTSGSSIGNEQFF.